This is a list of T cell receptor beta chains from one sample in a study of regulatory T cells in long-lasting Graves disease. MiXCR, run by TCRdb on the multiplex PCR reads, gives a single entry per CDR3 protein. This repertoire shows almost 350,000 distinct CDR3 sequences, about 19% found once; its top ten account for just under 30%. The sequences come from peripheral blood mononuclear cells (PBMCs), collected when the disease was refractory, from a patient treated with antithyroid drugs. Receptor source: a female donor with Graves disease. Both conserved end residues are part of each CDR3. A D gene is named only where the DNA matches it firmly. Some rows have no size entry. The others give once, few or many, or a class for an expanded clone.

clone size: -; D gene: -; V gene: TRBV5-1; J gene: TRBJ1-4; CDR3 protein: CASSLSGEVSKLFF; CDR3 DNA: TGCGCCAGCAGCTTGTCAGGGGAAGTCAGCAAACTGTTTTTT
clone size: -; D gene: -; V gene: TRBV6-5; J gene: TRBJ1-5; CDR3 protein: CASSYSGVYNQPQHF; CDR3 DNA: TGTGCCAGCAGTTACTCAGGGGTCTACAATCAGCCCCAGCATTTT
clone size: few; D gene: -; V gene: TRBV30; J gene: TRBJ1-1; CDR3 protein: CAWSKQANTEAFF; CDR3 DNA: TGTGCCTGGAGCAAACAGGCTAACACTGAAGCTTTCTTT
clone size: few; D gene: -; V gene: TRBV7-6; J gene: TRBJ2-2; CDR3 protein: CASSPFGGSGELFF; CDR3 DNA: TGTGCCAGCAGTCCCTTCGGGGGTTCCGGGGAGCTGTTTTTT
clone size: many; D gene: TRBD2; V gene: TRBV11-2; J gene: TRBJ2-5; CDR3 protein: CASSLGGLAGVAETQYF; CDR3 DNA: TGTGCCAGCAGCTTAGGGGGACTAGCGGGAGTTGCGGAGACCCAGTACTTC
clone size: few; D gene: TRBD1; V gene: TRBV6-1; J gene: TRBJ2-7; CDR3 protein: CASRGVGWDSHSYEQYF; CDR3 DNA: TGTGCCAGCAGAGGGGTGGGATGGGACAGCCACTCCTACGAGCAGTACTTC
clone size: many; D gene: -; V gene: TRBV18; J gene: TRBJ2-5; CDR3 protein: CASSPPSGQETQYF; CDR3 DNA: TGTGCCAGCTCACCACCGAGCGGGCAAGAGACCCAGTACTTC
clone size: -; D gene: -; V gene: TRBV28; J gene: TRBJ2-2; CDR3 protein: CASQVSTGELFF; CDR3 DNA: TGTGCCAGTCAGGTGTCGACCGGGGAGCTGTTTTTT
clone size: once; D gene: TRBD1; V gene: TRBV3-1; J gene: TRBJ2-7; CDR3 protein: CASSRTGVSVALGQYF; CDR3 DNA: TGTGCCAGCAGCCGGACAGGGGTGTCTGTCGCTCTCGGGCAGTACTTC
clone size: -; D gene: -; V gene: TRBV20-1; J gene: TRBJ1-5; CDR3 protein: CSARVAPDSNQPQHF; CDR3 DNA: TGCAGTGCTAGAGTCGCCCCGGACAGTAATCAGCCCCAGCATTTT
clone size: few; D gene: -; V gene: TRBV4-1; J gene: TRBJ1-1; CDR3 protein: CASSQDLRFRGTEAFF; CDR3 DNA: TGCGCCAGCAGCCAAGATTTGCGGTTCAGGGGCACTGAAGCTTTCTTT
clone size: few; D gene: -; V gene: TRBV25-1; J gene: TRBJ1-6; CDR3 protein: CASRTSGFRRSPLHF; CDR3 DNA: TGTGCCAGCAGGACCTCAGGGTTCAGACGGTCACCCCTCCACTTT
clone size: many; D gene: -; V gene: TRBV7-8; J gene: TRBJ1-1; CDR3 protein: CASSPYGGRGEAFF; CDR3 DNA: TGTGCCAGCAGTCCCTACGGGGGAAGGGGTGAAGCTTTCTTT